Following are 28 T cell receptor delta chains from one sample sequenced in a study of Vδ1+ human thymocytes. Study-level results: Highly polyclonal TRG and TRD repertoires with Gaussian CDR3 length distributions appeared in thymus.

Sequences come from RNA converted to cDNA by reverse transcription. Multiplex PCR used pooled V-gene forward primers and a constant-region reverse primer to amplify CDR3s. TCRdb fed the multiplex PCR reads to CATT. The profile covers around 76,000 delta-chain clones, with about 38% appearing a single time and roughly 0.25% taken by the ten largest. No cognate antigen is known for these TCRs. Sequencing was performed on Vdelta1+ gamma-delta thymocytes from the thymus. As to subset: FACS-sorted CD3+ TCRalphabeta- TCRVdelta1+ TCRVdelta2- thymocytes. The receptors originated from a boy younger than two who had congenital heart surgery.

This clone has only a few counts. The rearrangement joins TRDV1 to TRDJ1, with 9 bases aligning to TRDD3. CDR3 size: 17 residues. With V trimmed by 6 bases and J by 0 bases, 11 bases remained unmatched. The V gene's germline CDR1 is TSWWSYY and CDR2 QGS. In DNA form, the CDR3 reads TGTGCTCTTGGTCCCAGACTGGGGGACTGTTACACCGATAAACTCATCTTT. Its translation: CALGPRLGDCYTDKLIF.

V usage is TRDV1 and J usage is TRDJ1, with 9 bases matching TRDD3. The germline V gene encodes CDR1 TSWWSYY and CDR2 QGS. V lost 5 bases and J lost 0; bases outside the gene matches: 16. The CDR3 consists of 19 residues. In nucleotides, the CDR3 is TGTGCTCTTGGGAAAAGCTTCCGTCTGGGGGATGTGTACACCGATAAACTCATCTTT. Translation gives CALGKSFRLGDVYTDKLIF.

The genes are TRDV1 and TRDJ1, with 11 bases that match TRDD3. This CDR3 spans 20 amino acids. Germline V gives CDR1 TSWWSYY, CDR2 QGS. V gave up 0 bases and J gave up 3 bases; unmatched junction bases: 15. CDR3 region: CALGELVKLGDRVAPDKLIF. The CDR3 DNA reads TGTGCTCTTGGGGAACTAGTTAAACTGGGGGATAGAGTGGCCCCCGATAAACTCATCTTT.

This chain joins TRDV1 and TRDJ1; perhaps TRDD3 as D (6 bases). V lost 0 bases, J lost 0 bases, and 38 bases lay in between. CDR1 is TSWWSYY, CDR2 QGS, per germline. The length of the CDR3 is 25 residues. The CDR3 coding sequence is TGTGCTCTTGGGGAACTTTTCGTGGGTGTTCTTCCGAGGAGGATCTGGGGCCAGTACACCGATAAACTCATCTTT. Protein sequence: CALGELFVGVLPRRIWGQYTDKLIF.

This clone has a handful of counts. V usage is TRDV2 and J usage is TRDJ3; TRDD3 matches 7 bases. The CDR3 sequence is 21 residues long. Trimming removed 4 bases from V and 0 bases from J; junction bases left unmatched: 17. The germline gives CDR1 GEAIGNYY, CDR2 EKD. CDR3 sequence (DNA): TGTGCCTGTGAGACCTCACTGGGGAACGCCGGCCTCTCCTGGGACACCCGACAGATGTTTTTC. The encoded protein is CACETSLGNAGLSWDTRQMFF.

In its sample, this clone was seen a few times. V usage is TRDV1 and J usage is TRDJ1; D call uncertain. CDR1 is TSWWSYY and CDR2 is QGS in the germline V gene. The length of the CDR3 is 17 residues. Trimming pared 3 bases from V and 2 bases from J, leaving 19 bases between. The CDR3 coding sequence is TGTGCTCTTGGGGATGGTTTGAACAGGGTAGGAACCGATAAACTCATCTTT. Protein product: CALGDGLNRVGTDKLIF.

The gene calls are TRDV2 and TRDJ1; TRDD3 might be the D (6 bases). With 9 bases removed from V and 0 bases from J, the gap between germline ends came to 31 bases. From germline, CDR1 is GEAIGNYY and CDR2 EKD. The CDR3 is 19 residues long. Here the CDR3 DNA reads TGTGCCACGGGCGAGGTACCGATACTGGGTCTATACTACACCGATAAACTCATCTTT. It specifies CATGEVPILGLYYTDKLIF.

This rearrangement joins TRDV1 to TRDJ1; TRDD3 aligns across 13 bases. The ends lost 0 bases at V and 0 bases at J; junction bases unmatched: 16. Germline V gives CDR1 TSWWSYY, CDR2 QGS. The CDR3 totals 22 residues. The CDR3 nucleotides read TGTGCTCTTGGGGAACTTACCACCACAACTGGGGGATACGGCAAGTACACCGATAAACTCATCTTT. This codes for CALGELTTTTGGYGKYTDKLIF.

V is TRDV1 and J is TRDJ1; TRDD3 is a possible D gene (6 bases). This CDR3 contains 19 residues. Germline lookup yields CDR1 TSWWSYY and CDR2 QGS. V was clipped by 1 base and J by 5 bases, with 26 bases between them. CDR3 in amino acids: CALGEQGSPSAWGVDKLIF. The CDR3, as DNA: TGTGCTCTTGGGGAACAGGGTTCCCCCTCCGCCTGGGGTGTGGATAAACTCATCTTT.

This chain links TRDV1 with TRDJ2; 7 bases are shared with TRDD3. V was pared by 1 base and J by 6 bases, with 14 bases of the junction left unmatched. Germline V gives CDR1 TSWWSYY, CDR2 QGS. CDR3 size: 18 residues. The CDR3 region is CALGEQIPLLGMAAQLFF. In DNA, the CDR3 is TGTGCTCTTGGGGAACAGATCCCTTTACTGGGGATGGCAGCACAACTCTTCTTT.

This clone was recorded a few times. The chain couples TRDV1 to TRDJ1, with D possibly matching TRDD2 (6 bases). The CDR3 consists of 19 residues. In germline, CDR1 is TSWWSYY, CDR2 QGS. V lost 0 bases, J lost 2 bases, and 22 bases lay in between. The CDR3 reads CALGELRVLRGYRTDKLIF. CDR3 in DNA: TGTGCTCTTGGGGAACTGCGGGTCCTACGCGGGTATAGGACCGATAAACTCATCTTT.

A few counts support this clone. The chain is built from TRDV1 and TRDJ1, with 9 nucleotides matching TRDD3. The CDR3 is made up of 23 amino acids. CDR1 TSWWSYY and CDR2 QGS come from the germline V gene. V lost 0 bases to trimming and J lost 0 bases; unmatched junction nucleotides: 23. The CDR3 bases are TGTGCTCTTGGGGAACTAGTGTCCCTTCCTCAAACTGGGGGACTCAACTACACCGATAAACTCATCTTT. Its protein product is CALGELVSLPQTGGLNYTDKLIF.

This rearrangement joins TRDV2 to TRDJ1; 12 bases fit TRDD3. This CDR3 has 17 residues. Germline CDR1 reads GEAIGNYY; CDR2 reads EKD. V lost 8 bases, J lost 4 bases, and 16 bases stayed unmatched. The CDR3 DNA is TGTGCCTCCCCTGTACTGGGGGATACTGTGTGGTGCGATAAACTCATCTTT. Its protein product is CASPVLGDTVWCDKLIF.

This chain uses TRDV1 with TRDJ1; D is undetermined. The V gene's germline CDR1 is TSWWSYY and CDR2 QGS. V was clipped by 2 bases and J by 0 bases, with 19 bases between them. The CDR3 sequence is 18 residues long. The CDR3 nucleotides read TGTGCTCTTGGGGAAAACCGGGGCCTCCTCCAGTACACCGATAAACTCATCTTT. It is translated as CALGENRGLLQYTDKLIF.

This clone was observed a few times. This chain connects TRDV1 to TRDJ1, with 12 bases matching TRDD3. The CDR3 extends over 18 amino acids. CDR1 and CDR2 (germline): TSWWSYY, QGS. V dropped 2 bases and J dropped 3; count of bases not matched to a gene: 10. The CDR3 is CALGETGVWGIRPDKLIF. In DNA form, the CDR3 reads TGTGCTCTTGGGGAAACGGGGGTCTGGGGGATACGCCCCGATAAACTCATCTTT.

This clone was counted a few times. The germline gene is not matched at one end of the junction; a read error may be the cause. The J gene is TRDJ1, the V gene TRDV1, with D possibly called TRDD2 or TRDD3 (8 bases each). The CDR3 consists of 23 residues. Germline CDR1 reads TSWWSYY; CDR2 reads QGS. In nucleotides, the CDR3 is TGTGCCCTTGGGGACGGACCCGACTTCCTACTTAATGGGGGATTTCACGAGACCGATAAACTCATCTTT. Translation: CALGDGPDFLLNGGFHETDKLIF.

This clone came up a few times. The chain is built from TRDV1 and TRDJ1, with 9 nucleotides matching TRDD3. The V gene's germline CDR1 is TSWWSYY and CDR2 QGS. V was clipped by 2 bases and J by 4 bases; unmatched bases: 20. This CDR3 contains 20 residues. CDR3 sequence reads: CALGEWQELPGIRLVDKLIF. The CDR3 DNA sequence: TGTGCTCTTGGGGAATGGCAGGAGCTACCGGGGATACGCCTCGTCGATAAACTCATCTTT.

This chain joins TRDV1 and TRDJ1, with TRDD3 matching over 13 bases. Germline CDR1 is TSWWSYY and CDR2 is QGS. J gave up 0 bases and V 3 bases, and 16 bases lay outside the gene matches. This CDR3 comprises 21 residues. CDR3 coding DNA: TGTGCTCTTGGGGATCCTCCTTCCTACGACTGGGGGATACGGTACACCGATAAACTCATCTTT. As protein: CALGDPPSYDWGIRYTDKLIF.

This clone occurred a few times. J is TRDJ1 and V is TRDV1; D remains unclear. Trimming pared 0 bases from V and 0 bases from J, leaving 20 bases between. The CDR3 contains 19 residues. Germline V gene data show CDR1 as TSWWSYY and CDR2 as QGS. CDR3 region: CALGELQPPSKGYTDKLIF. CDR3 in DNA: TGTGCTCTTGGGGAACTTCAACCCCCGAGTAAGGGGTACACCGATAAACTCATCTTT.

This chain uses TRDV1 with TRDJ1; the match to TRDD3 covers 7 bases. Germline V lookup: CDR1 TSWWSYY, CDR2 QGS. J gave up 4 bases and V 0 bases, and 14 bases lay outside the gene matches. There are 18 residues in the CDR3. In nucleotides, the CDR3 is TGTGCTCTTGGGGAACTCGGACGCTGGGGGCCAGGGGTCGATAAACTCATCTTT. It translates to CALGELGRWGPGVDKLIF.

The chain carries TRDV1 and TRDJ1; TRDD3 agrees at 12 bases. After removal of 1 base from V and 4 bases from J, the junction contained 22 bases not matched to a gene. The CDR3 is 22 amino acids. Per the germline V gene, CDR1 is TSWWSYY and CDR2 is QGS. CDR3 region: CALGEPTSYEGVLGDTSDKLIF. In nucleotides, the CDR3 is TGTGCTCTTGGGGAACCAACATCCTACGAGGGGGTACTGGGGGATACAAGCGATAAACTCATCTTT.

This clone was detected only a few times. The V gene is TRDV1, the J gene TRDJ1, with 9 bases that match TRDD3. This CDR3 is built from 18 residues. Germline V lookup: CDR1 TSWWSYY, CDR2 QGS. The trim removed 4 bases at V and 1 base at J, leaving 13 bases unmatched. In DNA, the CDR3 is TGTGCTCTTGGGGGGGCTGGAGACTGGGGGACACCCACCGATAAACTCATCTTT. Its translation is CALGGAGDWGTPTDKLIF.

In its sample, this clone was seen a few times. The chain uses TRDV1 and TRDJ1; 8 bases align to TRDD3. The CDR3 contains 20 residues. V shed 5 bases, J shed 0 bases, and the junction held 20 bases outside the gene matches. Germline CDR1 and CDR2: TSWWSYY and QGS. CDR3 nucleotide sequence: TGTGCTCTTGGGCCACGCCTGGGGGACCCATCGATGGAAGACACCGATAAACTCATCTTT. It codes for CALGPRLGDPSMEDTDKLIF.

The chain recombines TRDV1 with TRDJ1; TRDD3 matches at 8 bases. This CDR3 comprises 18 residues. The trim removed 1 base at V and 0 bases at J, leaving 10 bases unmatched. CDR1 and CDR2 (germline): TSWWSYY, QGS. The CDR3 spells CALGEPGGYTLYTDKLIF. DNA of the CDR3: TGTGCTCTTGGGGAACCCGGGGGATATACCCTGTACACCGATAAACTCATCTTT.

The chain is built from TRDV1 and TRDJ1; 8 bases are shared with TRDD3. V dropped 0 bases and J dropped 4; count of bases not matched to a gene: 4. The CDR3 sequence is 15 residues long. Germline CDR1 and CDR2: TSWWSYY and QGS. CDR3 in amino acids: CALGELTGGHDKLIF. CDR3 DNA sequence: TGTGCTCTTGGGGAACTAACTGGGGGTCACGATAAACTCATCTTT.

The rearrangement joins TRDV1 to TRDJ1; 12 nucleotides agree with TRDD3. CDR3 length equals 22 residues. Per germline, CDR1 TSWWSYY and CDR2 QGS. V lost 5 bases and J lost 0; bases outside the gene matches: 22. CDR3 in amino acids: CALGKGIPYWGILNRYTDKLIF. Written as DNA, the CDR3 is TGTGCTCTTGGGAAAGGCATCCCTTACTGGGGGATACTAAACCGGTACACCGATAAACTCATCTTT.

The chain uses TRDV1 and TRDJ1, with 7 bases matching TRDD3. V trimming: 5 bases; J trimming: 5 bases; junction bases outside the gene matches: 26. CDR1 is TSWWSYY, CDR2 QGS, per germline. This CDR3 region has 20 residues. CDR3 coding DNA: TGTGCTCTTGGGACTCACAACTGGGGACACCCAAAAACCTCCCCAGATAAACTCATCTTT. Amino acids: CALGTHNWGHPKTSPDKLIF.

This clone was picked up a small number of times. The chain combines TRDV1 with TRDJ1; TRDD3 might be the D (9 bases). This CDR3 comprises 20 residues. Germline CDR1 is TSWWSYY and CDR2 is QGS. Trimming removed 3 bases from V and 8 bases from J, with 34 bases in between. CDR3 sequence (DNA): TGTGCTCTTGGGGATCGGTCCTTCCTAGTCCTGGGGGATGGTCTCGGGAAACTCATCTTT. Encoded protein: CALGDRSFLVLGDGLGKLIF.